Listed here are 5 T cell receptor beta chains from one sample, sequenced in a study of T-cell reconstitution after alpha-beta-depleted transplantation in children. TCRbeta library construction was performed incorporating unique molecular identifiers. TCRdb redid the calling of the PCR reads with MiXCR, one entry per CDR3 protein. The sample carries about 130,000 distinct CDR3 sequences, about a tenth recorded once. The sequencing used PBMCs, mostly from graft donor cells, collected 180 days after TCRalphabeta/CD19-depleted stem cell transplant. The receptors here all came from a girl younger than two who had a stem cell transplant for combined immunodeficiency, so the T cells may come from the graft donor.

This rearrangement joins TRBV7-2 to TRBJ1-3; 7 bases fit TRBD1. This CDR3 has 15 residues. CDR1 and CDR2 (germline): SGHTA, FQGNSA. V shed 4 bases and J 4 bases; nucleotides not matched to a gene: 7. The CDR3 region is CASSYETGVGNTIYF. CDR3 coding DNA: TGTGCCAGCAGCTACGAAACAGGGGTGGGAAACACCATATATTTT. Together with reference TRBV7-2 and TRBJ1-3, the CDR3 gives the full variable domain: GAGVSQSPSNKVTEKGKDVELRCDPISGHTALYWYRQSLGQGLEFLIYFQGNSAPDKSGLPSDRFSAERTGGSVSTLTIQRTQQEDSAVYLCASSYETGVGNTIYFGEGSWLTVV.

This clonotype was counted a few times. The chain recombines TRBV5-1 with TRBJ2-7, with D unresolved. Trimming removed 0 bases from V and 2 bases from J, with 12 bases in between. Per germline, CDR1 SGHRS and CDR2 YFSETQ. This CDR3 spans 15 amino acids. The CDR3 sequence: CASSLEANPTYEQYF. CDR3 sequence (DNA): TGCGCCAGCAGCTTGGAGGCAAACCCAACCTACGAGCAGTACTTC.

In its sample, this clonotype was seen a few times. The chain combines TRBV11-2 with TRBJ2-5, with a weak D call TRBD2 (6 bases). Germline V lookup: CDR1 SGHAT, CDR2 FQNNGV. The length of the CDR3 is 13 residues. Trimming left V 7 bases short and J 5 bases short, with 14 bases between. The CDR3, as DNA: TGTGCCAGCACCGCGGTGCGGGGCGAGACCCAGTACTTC. It translates to CASTAVRGETQYF.

In this sample, this clonotype turned up a few times. The chain carries TRBV7-9 and TRBJ2-2; the match to TRBD1 covers 9 bases. Germline CDR1 is SEHNR and CDR2 is FQNEAQ (reference sequence). CDR3 size: 17 residues. The V gene end was trimmed by 5 bases and the J gene end by 3 bases; junction bases not matched to a gene: 10. The CDR3 DNA reads as TGTGCCAGCAGCCCCCTACATGGACAGGGGTACACCGGGGAGCTGTTTTTT. It translates to CASSPLHGQGYTGELFF.

The chain joins TRBV29-1 to TRBJ2-1; D gene uncertain. The CDR3 is made up of 10 amino acids. V lost 4 bases, J lost 7 bases, and 5 bases lay in between. Looked up from germline, CDR1 is SQVTM and CDR2 is ANQGSEA. The CDR3 bases are TGCAGCGTTGTGTTTAATGAGCAGTTCTTC. It codes for CSVVFNEQFF.